These 10 T cell receptor beta chains originate from one sample sequenced in a study of T cells expressing NK-cell markers. TCRdb reprocessed the 5' RACE reads; each CDR3 protein has one entry and no DNA is given. The data include 400,000 to 500,000 distinct CDR3 sequences; the top ten clones carry 7.3%. Sequenced sample: blood T cells: a sorted CD56 or NKG2C T cell subset, CD4+ or CD8+ T cells, or bulk PBMC T cells (not recorded which). The receptor set was obtained from a woman between 18 and 69 years old in good health.

V gene TRBV20-1 combines with J gene TRBJ2-1. Germline values: CDR1 DFQATT, CDR2 SNEGSKA (reference sequence). This CDR3 has 17 residues. This chain's CDR3 is CSAKDPKHSTSYNEQFF.

The gene calls are TRBV7-3 and TRBJ2-3. Germline assignment: CDR1 SGHTA and CDR2 FQGTGA. There are 13 residues in the CDR3. The CDR3 here is CASSSRGADTQYF.

The chain carries TRBV5-5 and TRBJ1-3. The CDR3 extends over 15 amino acids. CDR1 is SGHKS, CDR2 YYEKEE, per germline (reference sequence). CDR3 in amino acids: CASTYDGGPGNTIYF.

The V call is TRBV7-2, the J call TRBJ1-5; no DNA is available, so the TRBD1 call from TCRdb remains unchecked. The length of the CDR3 is 17 residues. Germline values: CDR1 SGHTA, CDR2 FQGNSA. CDR3 amino acids: CASSPRGRGTSNQPQHF.

This chain connects TRBV29-1 to TRBJ2-1; TCRdb's D call, TRBD2, is unchecked because there is no DNA. Germline CDR1 and CDR2: SQVTM and ANQGSEA. This CDR3 region has 14 residues. The CDR3 spells CSVEARLADNEQFF.

The V call is TRBV7-7, the J call TRBJ1-3; the D call from TCRdb, TRBD1, cannot be confirmed without DNA. Germline CDR1 SSHAT, CDR2 FNYEAQ (reference sequence). This CDR3 has 14 amino acids. The CDR3 region is CASSMGTAGNTIYF. Complete variable domain (other parts from reference TRBV7-7 and TRBJ1-3): GAGVSQSPRYKVTKRGQDVTLRCDPISSHATLYWYQQALGQGPEFLTYFNYEAQPDKSGLPSDRFSAERPEGSISTLTIQRTEQRDSAMYRCASSMGTAGNTIYFGEGSWLTVV.

J is TRBJ2-3 and V is TRBV7-6; checking the TCRdb D call of TRBD1 is not possible without DNA. This CDR3 spans 16 amino acids. CDR1 and CDR2 (germline): SGHVS, FNYEAQ. The CDR3 sequence is CASSLLTGRSTDTQYF.

The V gene is TRBV7-2, the J gene TRBJ2-2. Germline values: CDR1 SGHTA, CDR2 FQGNSA. This CDR3 is 14 amino acids long. CDR3 sequence reads: CASSLGQTTGELFF.

The chain recombines TRBV15 with TRBJ2-1; TCRdb proposes TRBD1, but this gene call is untestable without DNA. The CDR3 loop spans 16 amino acids. CDR1 LNHNV and CDR2 YYDKDF come from the germline V gene (reference sequence). The CDR3: CATSRGGGAPYNEQFF.

The CDR3 loop reads CASSPSAQLQNTEAFF. V usage is TRBV7-2 and J usage is TRBJ1-1. The CDR3 extends over 16 amino acids. Germline V gene data show CDR1 as SGHTA and CDR2 as FQGNSA. Full variable domain (rest looked up from reference TRBV7-2 and TRBJ1-1): GAGVSQSPSNKVTEKGKDVELRCDPISGHTALYWYRQSLGQGLEFLIYFQGNSAPDKSGLPSDRFSAERTGGSVSTLTIQRTQQEDSAVYLCASSPSAQLQNTEAFFGQGTRLTVV.